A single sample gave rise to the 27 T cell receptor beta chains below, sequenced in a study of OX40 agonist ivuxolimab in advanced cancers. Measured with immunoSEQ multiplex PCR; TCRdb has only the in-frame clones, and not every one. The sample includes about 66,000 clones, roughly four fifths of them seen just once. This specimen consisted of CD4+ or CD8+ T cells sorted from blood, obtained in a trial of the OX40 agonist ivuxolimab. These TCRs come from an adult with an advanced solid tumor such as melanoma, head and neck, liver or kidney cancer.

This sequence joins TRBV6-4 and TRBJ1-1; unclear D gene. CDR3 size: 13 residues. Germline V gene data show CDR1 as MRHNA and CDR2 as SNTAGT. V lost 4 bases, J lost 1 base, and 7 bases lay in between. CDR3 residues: CASSASRNTEAFF. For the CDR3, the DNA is TGTGCCAGCAGTGCCAGTAGGAACACTGAAGCTTTCTTT.

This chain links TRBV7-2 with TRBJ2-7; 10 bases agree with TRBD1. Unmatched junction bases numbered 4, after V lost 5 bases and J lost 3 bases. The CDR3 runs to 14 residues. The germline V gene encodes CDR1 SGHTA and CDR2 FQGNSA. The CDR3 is CASSPRTGGYEQYF. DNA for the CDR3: TGTGCCAGCAGCCCAAGGACAGGGGGCTACGAGCAGTACTTC.

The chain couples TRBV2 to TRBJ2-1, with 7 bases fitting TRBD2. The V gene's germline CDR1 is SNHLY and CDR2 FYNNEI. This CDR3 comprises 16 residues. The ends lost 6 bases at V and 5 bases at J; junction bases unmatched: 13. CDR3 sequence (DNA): TGTGCCAGCAGCCTCCGCGCAGGGAGCGGGGACAATGAGCAGTTCTTC. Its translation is CASSLRAGSGDNEQFF.

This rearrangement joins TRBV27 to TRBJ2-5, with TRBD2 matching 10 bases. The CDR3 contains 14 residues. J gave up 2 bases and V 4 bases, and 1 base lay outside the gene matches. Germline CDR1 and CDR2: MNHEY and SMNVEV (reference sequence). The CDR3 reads CASSWGLAQETQYF. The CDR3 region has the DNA TGTGCCAGCAGTTGGGGACTAGCGCAAGAGACCCAGTACTTC.

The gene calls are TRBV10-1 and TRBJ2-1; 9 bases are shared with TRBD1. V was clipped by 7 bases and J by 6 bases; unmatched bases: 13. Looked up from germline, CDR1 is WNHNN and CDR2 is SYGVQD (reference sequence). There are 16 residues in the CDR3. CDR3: CASNGGWDRAPNEQFF. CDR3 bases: TGCGCCAGCAATGGGGGTTGGGACAGGGCGCCCAATGAGCAGTTCTTC.

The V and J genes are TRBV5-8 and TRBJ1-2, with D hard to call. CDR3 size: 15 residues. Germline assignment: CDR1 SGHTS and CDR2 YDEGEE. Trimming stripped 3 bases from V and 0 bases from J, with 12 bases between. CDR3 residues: CASSYPGIANYGYTF. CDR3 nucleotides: TGTGCCAGCAGCTACCCAGGAATAGCTAACTATGGCTACACCTTC. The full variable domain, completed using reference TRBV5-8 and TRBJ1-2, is EAGVTQSPTHLIKTRGQQATLRCSPISGHTSVYWYQQALGLGLQFLLWYDEGEERNRGNFPPRFSGRQFPNYSSELNVNALELEDSALYLCASSYPGIANYGYTFGSGTRLTVV.

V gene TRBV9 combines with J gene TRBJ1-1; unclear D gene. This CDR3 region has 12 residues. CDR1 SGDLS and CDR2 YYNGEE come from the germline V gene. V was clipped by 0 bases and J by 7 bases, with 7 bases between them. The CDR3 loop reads CASSVDSDEAFF. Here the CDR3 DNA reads TGTGCCAGCAGCGTAGACTCGGATGAAGCTTTCTTT.

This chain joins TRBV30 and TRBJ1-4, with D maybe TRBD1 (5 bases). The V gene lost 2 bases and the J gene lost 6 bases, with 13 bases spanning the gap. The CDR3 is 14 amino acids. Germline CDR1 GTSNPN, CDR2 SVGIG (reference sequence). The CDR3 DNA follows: TGTGCCTGGAGTTCGGGGGGTCAGGATGAAAAACTGTTTTTT. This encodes CAWSSGGQDEKLFF.

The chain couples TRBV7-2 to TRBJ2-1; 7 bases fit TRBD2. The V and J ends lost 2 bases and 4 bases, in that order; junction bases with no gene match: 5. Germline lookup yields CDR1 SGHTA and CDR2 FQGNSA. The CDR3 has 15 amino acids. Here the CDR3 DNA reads TGTGCCAGCAGCTTATGGGGGGGTGCATACAATGAGCAGTTCTTC. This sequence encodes CASSLWGGAYNEQFF.

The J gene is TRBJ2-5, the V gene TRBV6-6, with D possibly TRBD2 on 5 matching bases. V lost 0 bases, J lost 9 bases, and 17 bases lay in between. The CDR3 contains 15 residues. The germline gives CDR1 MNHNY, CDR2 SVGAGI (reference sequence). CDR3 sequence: CASSYSGAQMRAQYF. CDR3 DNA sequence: TGTGCCAGCAGTTACTCAGGTGCTCAAATGAGGGCCCAGTACTTC.

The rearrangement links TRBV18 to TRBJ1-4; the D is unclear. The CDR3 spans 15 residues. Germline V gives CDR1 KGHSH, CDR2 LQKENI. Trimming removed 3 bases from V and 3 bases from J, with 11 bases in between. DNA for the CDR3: TGTGCCAGCTCACCCCTAAATATTGCTAATGAAAAACTGTTTTTT. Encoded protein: CASSPLNIANEKLFF.

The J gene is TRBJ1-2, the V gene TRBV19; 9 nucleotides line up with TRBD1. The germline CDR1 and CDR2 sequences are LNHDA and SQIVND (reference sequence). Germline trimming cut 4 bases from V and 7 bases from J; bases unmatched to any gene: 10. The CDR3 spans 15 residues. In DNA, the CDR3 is TGTGCCAGTAGTAATCCCGGGACAGGGCCGGGTGGCTACACCTTC. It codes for CASSNPGTGPGGYTF.

The CDR3 sequence: CASSGDTYTEAFF. Here the CDR3 DNA reads TGTGCCAGCAGCGGGGACACGTACACTGAAGCTTTCTTT. The gene calls are TRBV5-5 and TRBJ1-1; a weak D match, TRBD1 (6 bases). The V and J ends lost 4 bases and 3 bases respectively, with 10 bases between them. The CDR3 is 13 residues long. Germline V gene sequence: CDR1 SGHKS, CDR2 YYEKEE (reference sequence).

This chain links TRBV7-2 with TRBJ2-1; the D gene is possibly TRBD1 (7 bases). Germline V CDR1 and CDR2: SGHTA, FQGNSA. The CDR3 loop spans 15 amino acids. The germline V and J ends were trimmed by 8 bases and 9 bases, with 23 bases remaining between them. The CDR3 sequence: CASAPAWQGGLEQFF. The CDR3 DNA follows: TGTGCCAGCGCCCCAGCTTGGCAGGGGGGACTTGAGCAGTTCTTC.

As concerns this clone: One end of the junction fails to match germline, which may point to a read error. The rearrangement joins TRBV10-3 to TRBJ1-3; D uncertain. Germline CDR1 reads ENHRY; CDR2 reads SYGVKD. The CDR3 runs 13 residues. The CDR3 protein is CALRTADGSTIYF. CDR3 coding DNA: TGTGCCTTGAGGACTGCGGATGGAAGCACCATATATTTT.

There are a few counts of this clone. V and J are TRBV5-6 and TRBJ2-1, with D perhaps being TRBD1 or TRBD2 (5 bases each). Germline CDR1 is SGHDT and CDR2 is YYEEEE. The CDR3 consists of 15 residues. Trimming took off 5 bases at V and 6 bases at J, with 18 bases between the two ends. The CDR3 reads CASSWGLTGLNEQFF. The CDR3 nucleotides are TGTGCCAGCAGTTGGGGGTTAACCGGCCTCAATGAGCAGTTCTTC.

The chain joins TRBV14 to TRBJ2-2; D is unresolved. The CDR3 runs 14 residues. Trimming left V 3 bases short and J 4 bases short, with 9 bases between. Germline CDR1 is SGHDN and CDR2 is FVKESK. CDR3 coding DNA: TGTGCCAGCAGCCACCATCCCCCCACCGGGGAGCTGTTTTTT. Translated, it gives CASSHHPPTGELFF. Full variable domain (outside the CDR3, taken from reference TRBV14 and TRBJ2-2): EAGVTQFPSHSVIEKGQTVTLRCDPISGHDNLYWYRRVMGKEIKFLLHFVKESKQDESGMPNNRFLAERTGGTYSTLKVQPAELEDSGVYFCASSHHPPTGELFFGEGSRLTVL.

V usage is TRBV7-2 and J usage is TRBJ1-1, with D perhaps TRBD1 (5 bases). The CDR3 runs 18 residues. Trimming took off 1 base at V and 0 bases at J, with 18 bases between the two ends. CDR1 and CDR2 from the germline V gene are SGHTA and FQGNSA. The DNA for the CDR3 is TGTGCCAGCAGCTTAGGTAGAGGGCAGGGCTCTATGAACACTGAAGCTTTCTTT. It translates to CASSLGRGQGSMNTEAFF.

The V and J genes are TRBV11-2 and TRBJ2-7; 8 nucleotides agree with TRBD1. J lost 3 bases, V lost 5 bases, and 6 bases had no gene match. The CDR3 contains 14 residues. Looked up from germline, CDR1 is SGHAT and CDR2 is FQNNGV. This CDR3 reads CASSRDRGLYEQYF. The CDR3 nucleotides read TGTGCCAGCAGCCGTGACAGGGGACTCTACGAGCAGTACTTC.

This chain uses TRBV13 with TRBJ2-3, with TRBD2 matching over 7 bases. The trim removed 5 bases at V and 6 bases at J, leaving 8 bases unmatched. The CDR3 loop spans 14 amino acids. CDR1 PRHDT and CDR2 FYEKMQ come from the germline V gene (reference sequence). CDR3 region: CASSPGEGPDTQYF. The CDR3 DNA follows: TGTGCCAGCAGCCCCGGGGAGGGGCCTGATACGCAGTATTTT.

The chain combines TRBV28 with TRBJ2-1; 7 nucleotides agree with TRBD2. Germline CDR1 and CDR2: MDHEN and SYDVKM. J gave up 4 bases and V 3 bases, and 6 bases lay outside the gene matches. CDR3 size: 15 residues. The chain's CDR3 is CASSLIQRGYNEQFF. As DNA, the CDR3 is TGTGCCAGCAGTTTGATCCAGCGGGGTTACAATGAGCAGTTCTTC.

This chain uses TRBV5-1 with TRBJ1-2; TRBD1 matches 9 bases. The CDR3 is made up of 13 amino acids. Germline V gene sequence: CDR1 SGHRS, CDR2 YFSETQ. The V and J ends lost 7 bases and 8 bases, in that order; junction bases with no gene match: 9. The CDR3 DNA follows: TGCGCCAGCTATGGGACAGGGCCCGGGGGCTACACCTTC. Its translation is CASYGTGPGGYTF. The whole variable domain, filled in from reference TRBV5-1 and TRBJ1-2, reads KAGVTQTPRYLIKTRGQQVTLSCSPISGHRSVSWYQQTPGQGLQFLFEYFSETQRNKGNFPGRFSGRQFSNSRSEMNVSTLELGDSALYLCASYGTGPGGYTFGSGTRLTVV.

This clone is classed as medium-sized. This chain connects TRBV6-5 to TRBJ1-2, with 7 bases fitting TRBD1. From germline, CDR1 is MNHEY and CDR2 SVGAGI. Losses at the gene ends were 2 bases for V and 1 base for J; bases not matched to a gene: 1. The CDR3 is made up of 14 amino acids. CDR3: CASSYDRVNYGYTF. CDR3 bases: TGTGCCAGCAGTTACGACAGGGTTAACTATGGCTACACCTTC.

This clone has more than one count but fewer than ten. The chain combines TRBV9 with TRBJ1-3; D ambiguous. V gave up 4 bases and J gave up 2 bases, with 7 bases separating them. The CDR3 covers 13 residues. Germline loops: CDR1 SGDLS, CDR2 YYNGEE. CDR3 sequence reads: CASSPAAGNTIYF. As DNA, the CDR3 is TGTGCCAGCAGCCCCGCGGCTGGAAACACCATATATTTT. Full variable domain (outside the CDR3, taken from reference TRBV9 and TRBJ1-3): DSGVTQTPKHLITATGQRVTLRCSPRSGDLSVYWYQQSLDQGLQFLIQYYNGEERAKGNILERFSAQQFPDLHSELNLSSLELGDSALYFCASSPAAGNTIYFGEGSWLTVV.

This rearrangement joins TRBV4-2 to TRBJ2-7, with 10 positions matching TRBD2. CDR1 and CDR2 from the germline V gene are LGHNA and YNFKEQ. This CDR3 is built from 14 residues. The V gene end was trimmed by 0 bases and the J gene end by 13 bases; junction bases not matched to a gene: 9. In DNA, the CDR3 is TGTGCCAGCAGCCAAGATTTACTAGCGGGGATTCTATACTTC. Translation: CASSQDLLAGILYF.

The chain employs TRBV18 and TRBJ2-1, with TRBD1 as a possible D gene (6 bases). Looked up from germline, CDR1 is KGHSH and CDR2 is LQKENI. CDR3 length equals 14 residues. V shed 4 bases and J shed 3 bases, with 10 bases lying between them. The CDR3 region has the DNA TGTGCCAGCTCACAGGTCAGGGGCTACAATGAGCAGTTCTTC. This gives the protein CASSQVRGYNEQFF.

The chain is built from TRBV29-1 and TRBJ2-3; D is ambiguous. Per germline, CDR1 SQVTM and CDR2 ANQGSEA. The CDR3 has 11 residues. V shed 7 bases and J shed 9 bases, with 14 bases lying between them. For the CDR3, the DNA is TGCAGCGCCCAAACTGTTACCACGCAGTATTTT. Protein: CSAQTVTTQYF.